Below are 3 T cell receptor beta chains sequenced from a single sample in a study of T cells after yellow fever vaccination (dated by TCRdb to about 2019). Library preparation used 5' RACE. The listed sequencing device is Illumina HiSeq 2500. TCRdb redid the processing of the public reads, applying fastp at Q25 and MiXCR, and retained in-frame beta chains. Every entry covers one CDR3 protein and lists the most common genes and DNA from its rows. The sample records approximately 300,000 distinct CDR3 sequences, over 8% of which are singletons. About a sixth of the sample rests with the top ten. What the treatment or condition label conveys for this sample: live attenuated yellow fever vaccine strain. This specimen was PBMCs, taken on the day of the first yellow fever vaccination. The receptors shown here come from a man younger than 35 who received the YFV17D yellow fever vaccine.

This clonotype showed up just a few times. The chain has TRBV5-1 and TRBJ2-7; either TRBD1 or TRBD2 may fit D (5 bases each). CDR1 SGHRS and CDR2 YFSETQ come from the germline V gene. Trimming stripped 1 base from V and 2 bases from J, with 7 bases between. The CDR3 is made up of 13 amino acids. For the CDR3, the DNA is TGCGCCAGCAGCTTGCTGGGGGCCTACGAGCAGTACTTC. This encodes CASSLLGAYEQYF.

The chain carries TRBV6-6 and TRBJ2-7; possibly TRBD1 for D (5 bases). V lost 5 bases and J lost 6, with 11 bases in between. The CDR3 spans 12 residues. The germline CDR1 and CDR2 sequences are MNHNY and SVGAGI (reference sequence). For the CDR3, the DNA is TGTGCCAGCAGTCGCAGGGTTACCGAGCAGTACGTC. It translates to CASSRRVTEQYV.

This chain joins TRBV20-1 and TRBJ2-3; 7 bases align to TRBD2. Germline V lookup: CDR1 DFQATT, CDR2 SNEGSKA (reference sequence). V lost 3 bases to trimming and J lost 3 bases; unmatched junction nucleotides: 3. The CDR3 runs to 13 residues. CDR3 DNA sequence: TGCAGTGCTAGCGGGGGGAGGACAGATACGCAGTATTTT. Protein sequence: CSASGGRTDTQYF.